Listed here are 26 T cell receptor beta chains from one sample, sequenced in a study of beta chain features in type 1 diabetes. These receptors have no known antigen. Expressed TCRB transcripts were sequenced because the entire RNA isolate underwent reverse transcription. Profiling relied on immunoSEQ multiplex PCR, and the TCRdb table lists in-frame clones only, not all of them. The data hold some 330,000 clones, with 10% to 15% observed a single time. Overall study results and limits: TCRB CDR3 length was moderately but significantly reduced in all four CD4+ subsets of Type 1 diabetes patients.

The material sequenced was naive CD4+ T cells from blood. These receptors originate from a woman between 18 and 29 years old with type 1 diabetes.

There are a few counts of this clone. This chain connects TRBV30 to TRBJ2-1; D gene unclear. Germline values: CDR1 GTSNPN, CDR2 SVGIG (reference sequence). V was pared by 0 bases and J by 2 bases, with 11 bases between. This CDR3 has 15 amino acids. CDR3 nucleotides: TGTGCCTGGAGTGTTTCGACACCTCCCTACAATGAGCAGTTCTTC. Translating gives CAWSVSTPPYNEQFF.

The V call is TRBV18, the J call TRBJ1-2; D might be TRBD1 (6 bases). CDR1 KGHSH and CDR2 LQKENI come from the germline V gene. V was pared by 3 bases and J by 7 bases, with 18 bases between. The CDR3 length is 15 residues. In DNA, the CDR3 is TGTGCCAGCTCACCTCCGCACGGGGGGCGGAGTGGCTACACCTTC. The encoded protein is CASSPPHGGRSGYTF.

The J gene is TRBJ2-1, the V gene TRBV28; D gene uncertain. In germline, CDR1 is MDHEN, CDR2 SYDVKM. The CDR3 is made up of 14 amino acids. Trimming cost V 7 bases and J 9 bases, with 19 bases left between them. The CDR3 bases are TGTGCCAGCAACTCCCCTGTCACTTCGGGTGAGCAGTTCTTC. Translating it yields CASNSPVTSGEQFF.

This clone was observed a few times. This sequence joins TRBV13 and TRBJ2-7; a possible D gene is TRBD2 (6 bases). Deletions cut 6 bases from V and 4 bases from J, with 16 bases between. The CDR3 runs to 14 residues. The germline V gene has CDR1 PRHDT and CDR2 FYEKMQ (reference sequence). CDR3 bases: TGTGCCAGCAGATCCGGGGGACGGAATTACGAGCAGTACTTC. Translation: CASRSGGRNYEQYF. Full variable domain (remainder filled in from reference TRBV13 and TRBJ2-7): AAGVIQSPRHLIKEKRETATLKCYPIPRHDTVYWYQQGPGQDPQFLISFYEKMQSDKGSIPDRFSAQQFSDYHSELNMSSLELGDSALYFCASRSGGRNYEQYFGPGTRLTVT.

The chain recombines TRBV19 with TRBJ1-1; unclear D gene. The CDR3 length is 14 residues. Trimming removed 0 bases from V and 1 base from J, with 6 bases in between. Germline V lookup: CDR1 LNHDA, CDR2 SQIVND (reference sequence). CDR3 protein: CASSIDRWNTEAFF. CDR3 in DNA: TGTGCCAGTAGTATAGACAGATGGAACACTGAAGCTTTCTTT.

This clone was seen only a few times. The V gene is TRBV14, the J gene TRBJ2-1, with D tentatively TRBD1 (5 bases). Trimming removed 0 bases at V and 2 bases at J, with 17 bases between. Germline values: CDR1 SGHDN, CDR2 FVKESK. CDR3 size: 18 residues. As DNA, the CDR3 is TGTGCCAGCAGCCAAGAGGCGGTCCCCTGGGGCCCCTACAATGAGCAGTTCTTC. It encodes CASSQEAVPWGPYNEQFF.

In its sample, this clone was seen a few times. V usage is TRBV2 and J usage is TRBJ1-2; TRBD1 agrees at 9 bases. Germline values: CDR1 SNHLY, CDR2 FYNNEI. V shed 4 bases and J 4 bases; nucleotides not matched to a gene: 4. The CDR3 runs 14 residues. CDR3 in amino acids: CASSAGDRVYGYTF. CDR3 nucleotide sequence: TGTGCCAGCAGTGCTGGGGACAGGGTCTATGGCTACACCTTC.

This clone appeared a few times. The chain carries TRBV5-4 and TRBJ2-6, with 7 bases matching TRBD1. The CDR3 spans 16 residues. Germline CDR1 SGHNT, CDR2 YYREEE (reference sequence). The trim removed 3 bases at V and 3 bases at J, leaving 6 bases unmatched. The CDR3 DNA reads as TGTGCCAGCAGCTCCCTCGACAGGGTTGGGGCCAACGTCCTGACTTTC. Translated, it gives CASSSLDRVGANVLTF. The complete variable domain, with remaining parts taken from reference TRBV5-4 and TRBJ2-6, reads ETGVTQSPTHLIKTRGQQVTLRCSSQSGHNTVSWYQQALGQGPQFIFQYYREEENGRGNFPPRFSGLQFPNYSSELNVNALELDDSALYLCASSSLDRVGANVLTFGAGSRLTVL.

The genes are TRBV14 and TRBJ1-2; D is uncertain. The CDR3 sequence is 14 residues long. CDR1 is SGHDN and CDR2 is FVKESK in the germline V gene. V lost 4 bases and J 8 bases, leaving 17 bases between the germline ends. CDR3 sequence (DNA): TGTGCCAGCAGCCCCCCCGGGTATCCTCTCGGCTACACCTTC. The encoded protein is CASSPPGYPLGYTF.

V is TRBV9 and J is TRBJ2-1; D possibly corresponds to TRBD2 (6 bases). This CDR3 comprises 16 residues. Germline values: CDR1 SGDLS, CDR2 YYNGEE. Between the trimmed V and J ends, which lost 0 bases and 8 bases, there was a span of 18 bases. The CDR3 sequence: CASSVGVAGSFYEQFF. The DNA of the CDR3 is TGTGCCAGCAGCGTAGGAGTGGCGGGATCTTTTTATGAGCAGTTCTTC. Complete variable domain (other parts from reference TRBV9 and TRBJ2-1): DSGVTQTPKHLITATGQRVTLRCSPRSGDLSVYWYQQSLDQGLQFLIQYYNGEERAKGNILERFSAQQFPDLHSELNLSSLELGDSALYFCASSVGVAGSFYEQFFGPGTRLTVL.

V gene TRBV9 combines with J gene TRBJ2-1, with 7 bases lining up with TRBD2. The length of the CDR3 is 14 residues. J gave up 6 bases and V 4 bases, and 7 bases lay outside the gene matches. The germline V gene has CDR1 SGDLS and CDR2 YYNGEE. CDR3 sequence: CASSLGGEVNEQFF. The CDR3 DNA reads as TGTGCCAGCAGCTTGGGGGGGGAGGTCAATGAGCAGTTCTTC.

The J gene is TRBJ2-7, the V gene TRBV25-1; TRBD1 aligns across 9 bases. Unmatched junction bases numbered 5, after V lost 6 bases and J lost 2 bases. CDR1 and CDR2 from the germline V gene are MGHDK and SYGVNS. This CDR3 contains 14 residues. The CDR3 nucleotides are TGTGCCAGCAGCCCACGACAGGGGGCCTACGAGCAGTACTTC. Amino acids: CASSPRQGAYEQYF.

This clone was seen only a few times. Distinct nucleotide sequences in the sample also encode this CDR3. The chain links TRBV14 to TRBJ2-7, with D unclear. Trimming stripped 3 bases from V and 2 bases from J, with 2 bases between. The CDR3 spans 11 residues. In germline, CDR1 is SGHDN, CDR2 FVKESK. Here the CDR3 reads CASSHTYEQYF. The CDR3 DNA sequence: TGTGCCAGCAGCCACACCTACGAGCAGTACTTC.

There are a few counts of this clone. The gene calls are TRBV6-5 and TRBJ2-1, with D possibly TRBD2 on 6 matching bases. Trimming shortened V by 7 bases and J by 0 bases, and 10 bases separated the two germline ends. Germline assignment: CDR1 MNHEY and CDR2 SVGAGI. The CDR3 extends over 14 amino acids. The CDR3 DNA reads TGTGCCAGCACCAGGAGGGCCTCCTACAATGAGCAGTTCTTC. It yields the protein CASTRRASYNEQFF.

This clone came up a few times. The chain links TRBV6-6 to TRBJ1-5; 10 nucleotides line up with TRBD1. The germline gives CDR1 MNHNY, CDR2 SVGAGI (reference sequence). V shed 4 bases and J 5 bases; nucleotides not matched to a gene: 8. CDR3 size: 16 residues. The CDR3 DNA is TGTGCCAGCAGTTCCTCCAGACAGGGGGCTGATCAGCCCCAGCATTTT. It encodes CASSSSRQGADQPQHF.

This clone showed up just a few times. V gene TRBV4-1 combines with J gene TRBJ2-5, with 16 bases matching TRBD2. The CDR3 is 17 residues long. Trimming at V came to 0 bases and at J to 5 bases, leaving 3 bases not matched to a gene. The germline V gene has CDR1 MGHRA and CDR2 YSYEKL. The CDR3 DNA reads as TGCGCCAGCAGCCAAGAGGGACTAGCGGGAGGGACGGAGACCCAGTACTTC. It specifies CASSQEGLAGGTETQYF.

The chain employs TRBV28 and TRBJ2-4; the match to TRBD1 covers 8 bases. Germline CDR1 MDHEN, CDR2 SYDVKM. CDR3 length equals 12 residues. The CDR3 sequence: CAGSTGENIQYF. The CDR3 DNA reads as TGTGCTGGCTCGACAGGGGAAAACATTCAGTACTTC.

This clone turned up a few times. The genes are TRBV18 and TRBJ2-5; D remains unclear. This CDR3 has 15 amino acids. The V end lost 0 bases, the J end lost 2 bases, and 10 bases lay between the germline ends. Germline CDR1 KGHSH, CDR2 LQKENI. The DNA for the CDR3 is TGTGCCAGCTCACCACCTTCCACTCCTCAAGAGACCCAGTACTTC. Protein product: CASSPPSTPQETQYF.

This clone was counted between two and nine times. This chain uses TRBV7-2 with TRBJ2-3; no firm D call. Germline V lookup: CDR1 SGHTA, CDR2 FQGNSA. Trimming removed 2 bases at V and 1 base at J, with 10 bases between. This CDR3 has 15 residues. CDR3 DNA sequence: TGTGCCAGCAGCTTACCAGCGAGCGGCACAGATACGCAGTATTTT. Translating gives CASSLPASGTDTQYF.

Written as DNA, the CDR3 is TGTGCCAGCAGCCTCAGCGGGGGGTTGCCCCAGCATTTT. This codes for CASSLSGGLPQHF. The V and J genes are TRBV7-2 and TRBJ1-5; D perhaps matches TRBD1 (5 bases). The germline CDR1 and CDR2 sequences are SGHTA and FQGNSA. The CDR3 sequence is 13 residues long. V dropped 5 bases and J dropped 9 bases, with 14 bases sitting between them.

This chain uses TRBV9 with TRBJ2-3; D not certain. This CDR3 spans 11 amino acids. The germline gives CDR1 SGDLS, CDR2 YYNGEE. V lost 4 bases and J 5 bases, leaving 5 bases between the germline ends. The CDR3 sequence: CASSSLDTQYF. DNA of the CDR3: TGTGCCAGCAGCTCTTTAGATACGCAGTATTTT.

The chain employs TRBV18 and TRBJ2-7; D is possibly TRBD1 (5 bases). CDR1 and CDR2 (germline): KGHSH, LQKENI. CDR3 size: 12 residues. The ends were cut back, 0 bases at V and 7 bases at J, with 7 bases in the middle. The DNA of the CDR3 is TGTGCCAGCTCACCACCGCAGGGTGAGCAGTACTTC. Amino acids: CASSPPQGEQYF.

CDR3 in amino acids: CASSIPAGTQYF. Written as DNA, the CDR3 is TGTGCCAGCAGCATCCCCGCCGGTACGCAGTATTTT. This chain connects TRBV6-6 to TRBJ2-3; D is undetermined. CDR3 length: 12 amino acids. The V end was cut by 6 bases, the J end by 8 bases, with 12 bases between. CDR1 and CDR2 (germline): MNHNY, SVGAGI (reference sequence).

This clone has only a few counts. The genes are TRBV7-6 and TRBJ2-5; D ambiguous. Germline V gene lookup returns CDR1 SGHVS and CDR2 FNYEAQ. The V and J ends lost 1 base and 2 bases respectively, with 5 bases between them. The CDR3 has 13 residues. DNA of the CDR3: TGTGCCAGCAGCTTAGGAGGTCAAGAGACCCAGTACTTC. Protein sequence: CASSLGGQETQYF.

A few counts support this clone. V gene TRBV5-4 combines with J gene TRBJ1-2; D is perhaps TRBD1 (6 bases). This CDR3 comprises 14 residues. Germline lookup yields CDR1 SGHNT and CDR2 YYREEE (reference sequence). V lost 4 bases and J 8 bases, leaving 18 bases between the germline ends. CDR3 in DNA: TGTGCCAGCAGCCGGGCAGGGGCGGGCTTCGGCTACACCTTC. This gives the protein CASSRAGAGFGYTF.

A few counts support this clone. The chain combines TRBV18 with TRBJ2-1, with 9 bases fitting TRBD1. The CDR3 has 15 amino acids. CDR1 and CDR2 from the germline V gene are KGHSH and LQKENI. V lost 0 bases and J lost 9; bases outside the gene matches: 6. The CDR3 nucleotides are TGTGCCAGCTCACCACCGGGACAGGGCTATTCTGAGCAGTTCTTC. As protein: CASSPPGQGYSEQFF. The variable domain in full, completed from reference TRBV18 and TRBJ2-1, reads NAGVMQNPRHLVRRRGQEARLRCSPMKGHSHVYWYRQLPEEGLKFMVYLQKENIIDESGMPKERFSAEFPKEGPSILRIQQVVRGDSAAYFCASSPPGQGYSEQFFGPGTRLTVL.